The 8 T cell receptor beta chains below come from one sample, sequenced in a study of blood T cell repertoires in COVID-19. Method: immunoSEQ multiplex PCR; TCRdb's copy keeps in-frame clones and lacks some. The sample lists under 150,000 clones; roughly four fifths were seen once. The specimen was peripheral blood. The receptors stem from a human donor in a cohort sampled during active COVID-19.

This clone was seen a handful of times. V and J are TRBV6-5 and TRBJ1-5, with D uncertain. Germline CDR1 and CDR2: MNHEY and SVGAGI. This CDR3 has 10 residues. V lost 7 bases to trimming and J lost 7 bases, with 5 bases between them. The CDR3 reads CASNGQPQHF. CDR3 nucleotides: TGTGCCAGCAATGGCCAGCCCCAGCATTTT.

The chain recombines TRBV9 with TRBJ2-3; 8 bases fit TRBD1. V lost 0 bases and J lost 2; bases outside the gene matches: 2. The germline gives CDR1 SGDLS, CDR2 YYNGEE. CDR3 length: 15 residues. The CDR3 DNA follows: TGTGCCAGCAGCGTAGAGGGACAGGCCACAGATACGCAGTATTTT. It codes for CASSVEGQATDTQYF.

This clone appeared a single time. The chain couples TRBV30 to TRBJ1-3; D is ambiguous. The length of the CDR3 is 15 residues. V was cut by 0 bases and J by 0 bases, with 9 bases left in between. The germline gives CDR1 GTSNPN, CDR2 SVGIG (reference sequence). CDR3 in DNA: TGTGCCTGGAGTGTACGCGGGAACTCTGGAAACACCATATATTTT. This translates into CAWSVRGNSGNTIYF. The entire variable domain, with the rest obtained from reference TRBV30 and TRBJ1-3, is as follows: SQTIHQWPATLVQPVGSPLSLECTVEGTSNPNLYWYRQAAGRGLQLLFYSVGIGQISSEVPQNLSASRPQDRQFILSSKKLLLSDSGFYLCAWSVRGNSGNTIYFGEGSWLTVV.

This chain links TRBV9 with TRBJ2-7, with TRBD2 matching over 12 bases. Germline V gives CDR1 SGDLS, CDR2 YYNGEE. The V gene end was trimmed by 3 bases and the J gene end by 2 bases; junction bases not matched to a gene: 0. The CDR3 length is 14 residues. This CDR3 is CASSGLAGAYEQYF. CDR3 bases: TGTGCCAGCAGCGGACTAGCGGGGGCCTACGAGCAGTACTTC.

V usage is TRBV30 and J usage is TRBJ1-2; tentatively, D is TRBD1 (6 bases). This CDR3 comprises 13 residues. V shed 0 bases and J shed 9 bases, with 14 bases lying between them. The V gene's germline CDR1 is GTSNPN and CDR2 SVGIG (reference sequence). The CDR3 spells CAWSVGGFISYTF. CDR3 DNA sequence: TGTGCCTGGAGTGTAGGGGGTTTTATTAGCTACACCTTC.

V is TRBV19 and J is TRBJ2-3, with a weak D call TRBD2 (5 bases). Germline values: CDR1 LNHDA, CDR2 SQIVND (reference sequence). The V gene lost 3 bases and the J gene lost 1 base, with 8 bases spanning the gap. CDR3 length: 14 amino acids. DNA of the CDR3: TGTGCCAGTAGTATCGGGGTTGGCACAGATACGCAGTATTTT. It translates to CASSIGVGTDTQYF.

The chain links TRBV5-1 to TRBJ2-4; TRBD1 matches 8 bases. J lost 6 bases, V lost 0 bases, and 5 bases had no gene match. CDR1 is SGHRS, CDR2 YFSETQ, per germline. The CDR3 consists of 15 residues. The CDR3 bases are TGCGCCAGCAGCTTGGGGGACAGGACCCTAAACATTCAGTACTTC. This gives the protein CASSLGDRTLNIQYF.

The chain uses TRBV7-9 and TRBJ2-1, with 11 bases fitting TRBD2. The V gene's germline CDR1 is SEHNR and CDR2 FQNEAQ (reference sequence). The CDR3 covers 18 residues. V trimming: 2 bases; J trimming: 0 bases; junction bases outside the gene matches: 6. CDR3 loop: CASSLTPGLADSYNEQFF. The DNA of the CDR3 is TGTGCCAGCAGCTTAACACCGGGACTAGCGGACTCCTACAATGAGCAGTTCTTC.